The clone carrying this T cell receptor beta chain was seen ten or more times. The antigen remains undetermined. The sample belongs to a study of breast tumors, draining lymph nodes, adjacent tissues. General study points: Tumor T cell lymph node origin was a supported hypothesis, not proven. Compared with basal-like, luminal-like tumors shared significantly more repertoire with nontumor tissue. Tumor TCR diversity was below lymph nodes but above nontumor tissue.

The CDR3 length is 14 residues. Deletions cut 2 bases from V and 0 bases from J, with 8 bases between. The V gene's germline CDR1 is MNHNY and CDR2 SVGAGI (reference sequence). Via MiXCR, TCRdb re-called the multiplex PCR reads, giving one row per CDR3 protein. The sample records around 230,000 distinct CDR3 sequences, approximately 36% being singletons. Samples came from axillary lymph nodes draining the breast cancer. The source is a female donor with breast cancer. Some clones in this sample may be carry-over from other donors' samples. The specimen was axillary lymph node tissue. The V gene is TRBV6-6, the J gene TRBJ2-7; D tentatively reads TRBD1 or TRBD2 (5 bases each). Here the CDR3 reads CASSYGTRSYEQYF. CDR3 nucleotides: TGTGCCAGCAGTTACGGGACCCGCTCCTACGAGCAGTACTTC.